This T cell receptor (beta chain) is from a study of glioma-infiltrating T cells. Findings and caveats of the study: Gliomas, especially low-grade, showed above-expected tissue-blood divergence; non-neoplastic patients showed below. CDR3 overlap between tissue and blood was very small.

Amplification of TCR alpha and beta CDR3 regions from RNA used iRepertoire nested multiplex PCR. MiXCR was run by TCRdb on the multiplex PCR reads, yielding one entry per CDR3 protein. The sample yields some 160,000 distinct CDR3 sequences, around 40% seen once. There are a few counts of this clonotype. Its antigen is undetermined. This sequence may be a read error, since a much larger clone differs from it by one base. This CDR3 spans 12 amino acids. V lost 6 bases, J lost 6 bases, and 11 bases lay in between. From germline, CDR1 is MNHNS and CDR2 SASEGT. V is TRBV6-1 and J is TRBJ1-1; no reliable D call. This receptor was obtained from a human donor with low-grade glioma or glioblastoma, undergoing nonglioma brain surgery, or in good health (not recorded which). Sequencing used glioma tissue, nonneoplastic brain tissue, or PBMCs (not recorded which). Here the CDR3 reads CASSPRVAEAFF. The CDR3 bases are TGTGCCAGCAGCCCGAGGGTGGCTGAAGCTTTCTTT.